The 30 T cell receptor beta chains below were found in one sample sequenced in a study of Ad26.COV2.S vaccination and SARS-CoV-2 variants. Clones were read by immunoSEQ multiplex PCR, and TCRdb kept only the in-frame ones, dropping some. The table lists about 480,000 clones, about 83% of them singletons. Treatment denoted: some 19 received Ad26.COV2.S at low or high dose, single or two shots; roughly five received placebo; per-sample allocation not given. Sampling was done on day 63 after the first vaccine or placebo injection. The sample in question was peripheral blood, obtained in a trial of Ad26.COV2.S vaccine versus placebo. The receptors were gathered from a person aged 18-65 years who received the Ad26.COV2.S COVID-19 vaccine or a placebo.

This sequence joins TRBV6-6 and TRBJ2-1, with 8 bases lining up with TRBD2. V dropped 6 bases and J dropped 5; count of bases not matched to a gene: 6. The CDR3 is made up of 14 amino acids. The germline CDR1 and CDR2 sequences are MNHNY and SVGAGI (reference sequence). The CDR3 coding sequence is TGTGCCAGCAGGGAGCGGGGGCCTAACAATGAGCAGTTCTTC. It specifies CASRERGPNNEQFF.

The V call is TRBV28, the J call TRBJ2-1, with TRBD2 identical over 7 bases. The trim removed 6 bases at V and 4 bases at J, leaving 9 bases unmatched. The CDR3 has 15 residues. The germline V gene encodes CDR1 MDHEN and CDR2 SYDVKM. The CDR3 DNA reads TGTGCCAGCAGACCCGGGGGGTCGGCTTACAATGAGCAGTTCTTC. Encoded protein: CASRPGGSAYNEQFF.

This clone was counted a few times. J is TRBJ1-2 and V is TRBV28; no firm D call. V dropped 3 bases and J dropped 1 base, with 18 bases sitting between them. The CDR3 sequence is 17 residues long. CDR1 and CDR2 (germline): MDHEN, SYDVKM. This CDR3 is CASSFQARITYNYGYTF. The CDR3 bases are TGTGCCAGCAGTTTTCAGGCAAGGATAACTTATAACTATGGCTACACCTTC.

V usage is TRBV4-2 and J usage is TRBJ1-3; D uncertain. The germline V gene encodes CDR1 LGHNA and CDR2 YNFKEQ. The CDR3 runs 17 residues. V dropped 4 bases and J dropped 4 bases, with 20 bases sitting between them. The CDR3 sequence is CASSPQETALRGNTIYF. In DNA, the CDR3 is TGTGCCAGCAGCCCCCAGGAAACGGCGTTAAGAGGAAACACCATATATTTT.

The chain recombines TRBV6-5 with TRBJ1-1; TRBD1 is a possible D gene (5 bases). CDR1 and CDR2 from the germline V gene are MNHEY and SVGAGI. The CDR3 length is 13 residues. V lost 8 bases to trimming and J lost 0 bases, with 10 bases between them. CDR3 DNA: TGTGCCAGCGAACGGACACTGAACACTGAAGCTTTCTTT. It is translated as CASERTLNTEAFF.

The chain uses TRBV2 and TRBJ1-5; TRBD1 aligns across 9 bases. Per the germline V gene, CDR1 is SNHLY and CDR2 is FYNNEI. Germline trimming cut 6 bases from V and 2 bases from J; bases unmatched to any gene: 5. The CDR3 has 15 amino acids. The CDR3 nucleotides are TGTGCCAGCAGGGAGGGACAGGGTCGCAATCAGCCCCAGCATTTT. This encodes CASREGQGRNQPQHF.

The chain combines TRBV5-6 with TRBJ2-7; 8 bases match TRBD1. The CDR3 runs to 16 residues. V trimming: 4 bases; J trimming: 0 bases; junction bases outside the gene matches: 9. Looked up from germline, CDR1 is SGHDT and CDR2 is YYEEEE. CDR3 coding DNA: TGTGCCAGCAGCCCCTGGACAGGGTCCAGCTCCTACGAGCAGTACTTC. Translating it yields CASSPWTGSSSYEQYF.

J is TRBJ2-2 and V is TRBV19, with no clear D. The CDR3 extends over 14 amino acids. Trimming pared 2 bases from V and 0 bases from J, leaving 4 bases between. The V gene's germline CDR1 is LNHDA and CDR2 SQIVND (reference sequence). CDR3 in DNA: TGTGCCAGTAGTATATGGGCGAACACCGGGGAGCTGTTTTTT. Translated, it gives CASSIWANTGELFF.

The chain employs TRBV19 and TRBJ1-4; a possible D gene is TRBD1 (6 bases). V lost 1 base and J lost 5, with 14 bases in between. Germline CDR1 reads LNHDA; CDR2 reads SQIVND (reference sequence). CDR3 length: 16 amino acids. The CDR3 spells CASSIARGAPNEKLFF. Here the CDR3 DNA reads TGTGCCAGTAGTATAGCCCGGGGGGCTCCCAATGAAAAACTGTTTTTT.

This chain joins TRBV29-1 and TRBJ2-3; perhaps D is TRBD1 or TRBD2 (5 bases each). The CDR3 length is 15 residues. V was clipped by 1 base and J by 4 bases, with 15 bases between them. The germline V gene has CDR1 SQVTM and CDR2 ANQGSEA. CDR3 DNA sequence: TGCAGCGTTGAAGTCCTAGCCCTCAGGGCAGATACGCAGTATTTT. The encoded protein is CSVEVLALRADTQYF.

The V gene is TRBV14, the J gene TRBJ1-2; weak D call: TRBD1 (5 bases). Trimming cost V 4 bases and J 7 bases, with 13 bases left between them. This CDR3 comprises 13 residues. Germline CDR1 and CDR2: SGHDN and FVKESK. The CDR3 region has the DNA TGTGCCAGCAGCCCGCAGGGTTGGGGTGGCTACACCTTC. Encoded protein: CASSPQGWGGYTF.

This chain links TRBV11-2 with TRBJ1-2; no clear D gene. The CDR3 covers 13 residues. Looked up from germline, CDR1 is SGHAT and CDR2 is FQNNGV. V was pared by 3 bases and J by 7 bases, with 12 bases between. The CDR3 loop is CASSFEGRGGYTF. The CDR3, as DNA: TGTGCCAGCAGCTTTGAAGGGCGCGGTGGCTACACCTTC.

This chain joins TRBV5-1 and TRBJ1-1; 8 positions agree with TRBD1. Trimming cost V 2 bases and J 0 bases; bases outside gene matches: 12. The CDR3 covers 18 residues. Germline V CDR1 and CDR2: SGHRS, YFSETQ. The CDR3 spells CASSLGPAGGLMNTEAFF. CDR3 sequence (DNA): TGCGCCAGCAGCTTAGGGCCGGCAGGGGGCCTTATGAACACTGAAGCTTTCTTT.

This chain links TRBV9 with TRBJ2-3; D not certain. CDR1 and CDR2 (germline): SGDLS, YYNGEE. This CDR3 contains 15 residues. The V end lost 4 bases, the J end lost 7 bases, and 19 bases lay between the germline ends. Here the CDR3 DNA reads TGTGCCAGCAGCCCCCTCCTAGTGGGTACGAATACGCAGTATTTT. Its protein is CASSPLLVGTNTQYF.

The rearrangement joins TRBV11-3 to TRBJ1-1, with 7 bases aligning to TRBD1. The CDR3 extends over 16 amino acids. Losses at the gene ends were 1 base for V and 4 bases for J; bases not matched to a gene: 9. Per germline, CDR1 SGHNT and CDR2 YENEEA. The CDR3 is CASSLGGGAFGTEAFF. In DNA, the CDR3 is TGTGCCAGCAGCTTAGGAGGGGGCGCTTTTGGCACTGAAGCTTTCTTT.

This chain joins TRBV7-2 and TRBJ1-4; weak D call: TRBD1 (5 bases). Germline CDR1 reads SGHTA; CDR2 reads FQGNSA. The CDR3 sequence is 16 residues long. V gave up 0 bases and J gave up 8 bases, with 16 bases separating them. This chain's CDR3 is CASSLAGQGLGEKLFF. The CDR3 DNA reads as TGTGCCAGCAGCTTAGCGGGGCAGGGACTAGGAGAAAAACTGTTTTTT.

The chain joins TRBV20-1 to TRBJ2-7; 10 bases align to TRBD1. The junction had 5 bases not matched to a gene; V was cut back by 3 bases and J by 12 bases. From germline, CDR1 is DFQATT and CDR2 SNEGSKA (reference sequence). This CDR3 region has 11 residues. CDR3 sequence reads: CSASSGTGAYF. The CDR3 coding sequence is TGCAGTGCTAGTAGTGGGACAGGGGCGTACTTC.

In DNA, the CDR3 is TGTGCCACCAGTGGGGGCAATAGGGGGGAGTGGACCCACACAGATACGCAGTATTTT. It codes for CATSGGNRGEWTHTDTQYF. The chain couples TRBV24-1 to TRBJ2-3, with D perhaps being TRBD1 or TRBD2 (6 bases each). V lost 5 bases to trimming and J lost 2 bases, with 25 bases between them. The CDR3 runs 19 residues. Germline V gene sequence: CDR1 KGHDR, CDR2 SFDVKD.

V is TRBV19 and J is TRBJ2-5, with D perhaps TRBD1 (6 bases). CDR1 and CDR2 from the germline V gene are LNHDA and SQIVND (reference sequence). The CDR3 runs to 16 residues. Between the trimmed V and J ends, which lost 1 base and 5 bases, there was a span of 17 bases. CDR3: CASSIGKSRGVETQYF. Written as DNA, the CDR3 is TGTGCCAGTAGTATAGGCAAATCCAGGGGAGTGGAGACCCAGTACTTC.

The V call is TRBV3-1 (or the pseudogene TRBV3-2), the J call TRBJ2-2, with 10 nucleotides matching TRBD2. CDR1 is LGHDT and CDR2 is YNNKEL in the germline V gene (reference sequence). V was pared by 4 bases and J by 0 bases, with 2 bases of the junction left unmatched. This CDR3 contains 16 residues. DNA for the CDR3: TGTGCCAGCAGCCTACTAGCGGGAACGAACACCGGGGAGCTGTTTTTT. It specifies CASSLLAGTNTGELFF.

The chain links TRBV24-1 to TRBJ2-1, with TRBD1 matching 7 bases. CDR3 length: 12 residues. Germline loops: CDR1 KGHDR, CDR2 SFDVKD. V lost 9 bases to trimming and J lost 7 bases; unmatched junction nucleotides: 5. CDR3 protein: CATQGVENEQFF. The CDR3 region has the DNA TGTGCCACCCAGGGGGTGGAAAATGAGCAGTTCTTC.

V gene TRBV6-1 combines with J gene TRBJ2-1; D call uncertain. Germline CDR1 is MNHNS and CDR2 is SASEGT. V lost 1 base to trimming and J lost 5 bases, with 9 bases between them. The CDR3 spans 14 residues. The CDR3 sequence is CASSEVWTDNEQFF. CDR3 sequence (DNA): TGTGCCAGCAGTGAAGTTTGGACCGACAATGAGCAGTTCTTC.

The rearrangement links TRBV2 to TRBJ1-2; D remains ambiguous. Trimming stripped 8 bases from V and 4 bases from J, with 14 bases between. Germline loops: CDR1 SNHLY, CDR2 FYNNEI. The CDR3 runs 13 residues. The CDR3 DNA follows: TGTGCCAGCTTGGCCGGTTTCGGCTATGGCTACACCTTC. This translates into CASLAGFGYGYTF.

This chain uses TRBV6-1 with TRBJ2-5; D may be TRBD1 or TRBD2 (5 bases each). Trimming pared 1 base from V and 5 bases from J, leaving 14 bases between. This CDR3 has 15 amino acids. Germline V gene sequence: CDR1 MNHNS, CDR2 SASEGT. Written as DNA, the CDR3 is TGTGCCAGCAGTGAAGTCGGGGCCCTAGGGGAGACCCAGTACTTC. Encoded protein: CASSEVGALGETQYF.

The rearrangement joins TRBV29-1 to TRBJ1-1, with D possibly being TRBD1 (6 bases). The V end lost 7 bases, the J end lost 2 bases, and 14 bases lay between the germline ends. Germline V gene lookup returns CDR1 SQVTM and CDR2 ANQGSEA. The CDR3 spans 13 residues. The CDR3 DNA follows: TGCAGCGGGCTGACAGGCGCAAACACTGAAGCTTTCTTT. Translated: CSGLTGANTEAFF.

This clone was counted a few times. The V gene is TRBV7-9, the J gene TRBJ2-7, with TRBD1 matching over 12 bases. The CDR3 contains 15 residues. V lost 3 bases to trimming and J lost 6 bases; unmatched junction nucleotides: 6. Germline V lookup: CDR1 SEHNR, CDR2 FQNEAQ (reference sequence). CDR3: CASSLAGTGGSEQYF. The CDR3 coding sequence is TGTGCCAGCAGCTTGGCCGGGACAGGGGGCTCCGAGCAGTACTTC.

The chain joins TRBV30 to TRBJ1-2, with D maybe TRBD1 (5 bases). This CDR3 comprises 12 residues. V lost 3 bases and J lost 4, with 9 bases in between. Germline CDR1 reads GTSNPN; CDR2 reads SVGIG (reference sequence). In DNA, the CDR3 is TGTGCCTGGAGGCGGGGGGTCTATGGCTACACCTTC. Its translation is CAWRRGVYGYTF. The full variable domain, rest sourced from reference TRBV30 and TRBJ1-2, is SQTIHQWPATLVQPVGSPLSLECTVEGTSNPNLYWYRQAAGRGLQLLFYSVGIGQISSEVPQNLSASRPQDRQFILSSKKLLLSDSGFYLCAWRRGVYGYTFGSGTRLTVV.

J is TRBJ2-1 and V is TRBV28; TRBD2 matches at 9 bases. J lost 6 bases, V lost 5 bases, and 11 bases had no gene match. The CDR3 is 16 residues long. Per the germline V gene, CDR1 is MDHEN and CDR2 is SYDVKM. The CDR3 nucleotides are TGTGCCAGCAGTCCGACCTTAGCGGGGGTTTTCAATGAGCAGTTCTTC. It yields the protein CASSPTLAGVFNEQFF.

The chain joins TRBV5-4 to TRBJ1-2; 8 nucleotides match TRBD1. The CDR3 length is 13 residues. CDR1 and CDR2 from the germline V gene are SGHNT and YYREEE (reference sequence). V was clipped by 0 bases and J by 14 bases; unmatched bases: 9. CDR3 DNA: TGTGCCAGCAGCTTGGCGGCAGGGGGCGCGAATACCTTC. It codes for CASSLAAGGANTF. Based on the CDR3 plus reference TRBV5-4 and TRBJ1-2, the full variable domain is ETGVTQSPTHLIKTRGQQVTLRCSSQSGHNTVSWYQQALGQGPQFIFQYYREEENGRGNFPPRFSGLQFPNYSSELNVNALELDDSALYLCASSLAAGGANTFGSGTRLTVV.

The CDR3 nucleotides read TGTGCCAGCAGCCCTTGGACGGATACCTACGAGCAGTACTTC. Translated, it gives CASSPWTDTYEQYF. The rearrangement links TRBV7-8 to TRBJ2-7, with D uncertain. Between the trimmed V and J ends, which lost 5 bases and 2 bases, there was a span of 13 bases. CDR3 length equals 14 residues. Germline V lookup: CDR1 SGHVS, CDR2 FQNEAQ.